The subject of this entry is one T cell receptor (beta chain). What it recognizes is unknown. The data were taken from a study of identical twins. TCRdb used MiXCR to reprocess the 5' RACE reads, holding one entry per CDR3 protein. Seen here are roughly 720,000 distinct CDR3 sequences, 18% observed once, and the top ten hold around 14%. General study results and limits: Rather than following the same donors, the conclusions depended on cross-sectional statistical analysis.

The sample was also linked to a second study, of T cells expressing NK-cell markers. That study reports: CD3+CD56+NKG2C+, CD3+CD56+NKG2C- and CD3+CD56-NKG2C+ T cells, once sorted, supplied the TCR beta repertoires. Seropositivity for HCMV was found in seven of the eight sequenced donors, with one seronegative.

This clonotype was obtained from a woman between 18 and 29 years old in good health. Sequencing was performed on PBMCs.

The CDR3 nucleotides are TGTGCCATCAGTGATAGCGGTCACTACGAGCAGTACTTC. Its translation is CAISDSGHYEQYF. The gene calls are TRBV10-3 and TRBJ2-7; D might be TRBD2 (6 bases). The germline V and J ends were trimmed by 3 bases and 3 bases, with 9 bases remaining between them. The CDR3 is 13 amino acids. Germline-derived CDR1 and CDR2 are ENHRY and SYGVKD.